This paragraph reports one TCR beta chain. Its specific antigen is unknown. Per-nucleotide qualities are absent, and no much larger clonotype sits a single base away. Based on the germline V gene, the CDR1 and CDR2 sequences are MNHNS and SASEGT. V loses 3 bases, J loses 4 bases, and the germline ends lie 13 bases apart. The CDR3 numbers 14 residues from cysteine through phenylalanine. This entry keeps only the CDR3 DNA: 42 bases, framed from base 1. This sample is part of a study of blood T cell repertoires in COVID-19 (dated by TCRdb to 2020 to 2021). Regarding the study in general: Samples covering the acute and convalescent phases of COVID-19 were provided by collaborators in the United States, Italy and Spain. The material from the prospective study consisted of cDNA or gDNA derived from T cells, B-cell-depleted T cells, or PBMCs. The dataset comprised deeply sampled blood TCRbeta repertoires from subjects exposed to, actively infected with, or recovered from COVID-19. A freely available public database, intended as a resource for researchers studying the immune response to SARS-CoV-2, is where the repertoires were released. The samples were drawn from the first 160 participants of the ongoing ImmuneRACE study and from 1,254 subjects provided by 6 global collaborators. The sample metadata nearly always contained a de-identified subject ID, COVID-19 status, age in years and sex. HLA class I and class II types, where available, came from metadata supplied by the sample provider rather than from assay-based typing.

TCRbeta CDR3 regions were amplified from genomic DNA using the immunoSEQ Assay, a bias-controlled multiplex PCR. In the paper's pipeline: Within the assay, amplification of reference gene primers was used to estimate how many nucleated cells each sample contained. Sequence reads were collapsed and filtered to measure the absolute abundance of every unique TCRbeta CDR3 rearrangement. Productive Simpson clonality was computed per sample as the square root of Simpson's diversity index over productive rearrangements. TCRdb carries this immuneACCESS record with in-frame sequences only. Its versions omit some clonotypes, under half of them owing to an unresolved V gene in the studies checked, with the rest unexplained. V and J calls and clone size follow that table, whereas D and trimming were derived from the DNA. In this sample the table shows 270,000 or so clones, roughly 86% of which occur a single time. The leading ten clones occupy approximately 10% of the sample.

Collaborating institutions collected whole blood in K2EDTA tubes following their own protocols. For TCRbeta analysis, collaborator samples were shipped as frozen whole blood, as isolated PBMCs, or as DNA extracted from either sample type. General findings and caveats noted by the study authors: Clinical and demographic metadata were provided uncurated, with the amount varying by source and participant.

This TCR came from a man aged 40-49 years with active or convalescent COVID-19. Sequenced: peripheral blood. Recombination linked TRBV6-1 to TRBJ2-7; the D region possibly corresponds to TRBD1 (6 bases align). The nucleotide sequence is given as TGTGCCAGCAGTGATAGAGGGGGTGGTTACGAGCAGTACTTC. Its coded protein is CASSDRGGGYEQYF.